This T cell receptor beta chain stems from a study of regulatory T cells in long-lasting Graves disease. Whole-study results and caveats: For persistent Graves' patients, TCR diversity was lower than for newly diagnosed ones. Favoring TRBV28, TRBJ1-2 and TRBJ2-5 was a feature seen in persistent disease.

Specified time point: newly diagnosed GD, antithyroid drugs for less than 3 months. Preparation of the TCR library used RNA extracted from PBMCs. Germline values: CDR1 SGHAT, CDR2 FQNNGV. This CDR3 contains 12 residues. Both iRepertoire HTBI primers and Arm-PCR of CDR3 regions were used to build the TCR beta libraries. TCRdb passed the multiplex PCR reads through MiXCR, listing each CDR3 protein once. The table has under 250,000 distinct CDR3 sequences, roughly a fifth seen once; the top ten hold about 15%. Concerning this clonotype: Its antigen is as yet unknown. This sequence is one base from a far larger clone and is likely a read error.

The gene calls are TRBV11-2 and TRBJ2-1; D gene ambiguous. The J call could be wrong; TRBJ2-5 is a better fit for the DNA end. Material: peripheral blood mononuclear cells (PBMCs), obtained at new diagnosis, from a patient treated with antithyroid drugs. This sequence originates from a female donor with Graves disease. CDR3: CASSLAARTQYF. CDR3 nucleotide sequence: TGTGCCAGCAGCTTGGCCGCGAGGACCCAGTACTTC.